The rows below give T cell receptor beta chains drawn from one sample of a study of blood T cell repertoires in COVID-19. Measured with immunoSEQ multiplex PCR; TCRdb has only the in-frame clones, and not every one. The sample has 200,000 to 250,000 clones, around nine tenths seen once; the top ten hold approximately 3%. Sequenced: peripheral blood. The receptors here all came from a man aged 55-75 years with acute or convalescent COVID-19. CDR3s include the opening cysteine and the closing phenylalanine or tryptophan. Each record gives: clone size, V gene, J gene, D gene, CDR3 protein, CDR3 DNA. The D gene is left open where the match is weak. The listing skips clone size in some rows; elsewhere it reads once, few, many or a size class.

.	TRBV10-3	TRBJ1-2	TRBD1	CAISPSDRVDYGYTF	TGTGCCATCAGTCCCTCGGACAGGGTTGACTATGGCTACACCTTC
once	TRBV23-1	TRBJ2-7	TRBD1	CASSQTGDYEQYF	TGCGCCAGCAGTCAAACAGGGGACTACGAGCAGTACTTC
.	TRBV10-3	TRBJ2-1	TRBD2	CAISETGLAGGQQNYNEQFF	TGTGCCATCAGTGAGACGGGACTAGCGGGGGGGCAACAAAATTACAATGAGCAGTTCTTC
.	TRBV11-1	TRBJ2-1	.	CASSSGVLVNEQFF	TGTGCCAGCAGCTCAGGGGTCCTGGTGAATGAGCAGTTCTTC
.	TRBV6-2/TRBV6-3	TRBJ2-1	TRBD2	CASTPPGLAAPSSYNEQFF	TGTGCCAGCACCCCTCCGGGACTAGCGGCGCCAAGCTCCTACAATGAGCAGTTCTTC
.	TRBV5-5	TRBJ2-2	.	CASSLAVRPNTGELFF	TGTGCCAGCAGCTTGGCCGTGAGGCCCAACACCGGGGAGCTGTTTTTT
.	TRBV5-4	TRBJ2-7	TRBD2	CASSPSPETSSEQYF	TGTGCCAGCAGCCCATCCCCCGAGACTAGCAGCGAGCAGTACTTC
once	TRBV19	TRBJ2-5	TRBD2	CASQGGGVGETQYF	TGTGCCAGTCAGGGCGGGGGGGTCGGAGAGACCCAGTACTTC
.	TRBV18	TRBJ1-2	.	CASSPEEGRYHGYTF	TGTGCCAGCTCACCCGAGGAGGGCAGGTATCATGGCTACACCTTC
.	TRBV7-8	TRBJ2-3	TRBD2	CASSLAATSHTLHTQYF	TGTGCCAGCAGCTTAGCCGCGACTAGCCACACCCTCCATACGCAGTATTTT
.	TRBV7-7	TRBJ2-1	.	CASSLELGGQLYNEQFF	TGTGCCAGCAGCTTAGAGTTGGGGGGACAGCTGTACAATGAGCAGTTCTTC
.	TRBV6-5	TRBJ1-1	.	CASARGLGWTEAFF	TGTGCCAGTGCCAGGGGATTGGGGTGGACTGAAGCTTTCTTT
.	TRBV24-1	TRBJ2-3	TRBD1	CATSDYRGESTDTQYF	TGTGCCACCAGTGATTACAGGGGAGAGAGCACAGATACGCAGTATTTT
.	TRBV11-1	TRBJ1-2	.	CASSLLLDTYGYTF	TGTGCCAGCAGCTTACTACTGGACACCTATGGCTACACCTTC